This T cell receptor (beta chain) stems from a study of cytomegalovirus exposure and HLA in healthy donors. Study-level background: Some 180 million T cells yielded under 130 million unique TCR beta sequences in earlier analysis.

PCR primers comprised 60 Vbeta and 13 Jbeta primers. Libraries were prepared by immunoSEQ multiplex PCR; TCRdb keeps only in-frame clonotypes and omits some of them. This repertoire shows around 150,000 clones, over 60% found once; its top ten account for 1.7%. Though probably carrying unrecorded immune exposures, donors were nominally healthy at sampling. In germline, CDR1 is SGHDN, CDR2 FVKESK. The trim removed 5 bases at V and 1 base at J, leaving 3 bases unmatched. This CDR3 has 14 residues. Remarks on this clone: Its target is not known.

Points from the study as a whole: The listing of roughly 160 TCR beta chains classed them as cytomegalovirus-associated. Reported performance of the classifier showed diagnosis of cytomegalovirus status with high specificity and sensitivity.

This clonotype was obtained from a woman aged 25 to 45 in good health and CMV-seronegative. The chain couples TRBV14 to TRBJ2-3; 7 positions match TRBD1. What was sequenced was PBMCs. The CDR3 loop is CASSSDRGTDTQYF. The CDR3 region has the DNA TGTGCCAGCAGCTCTGACAGGGGCACAGATACGCAGTATTTT.